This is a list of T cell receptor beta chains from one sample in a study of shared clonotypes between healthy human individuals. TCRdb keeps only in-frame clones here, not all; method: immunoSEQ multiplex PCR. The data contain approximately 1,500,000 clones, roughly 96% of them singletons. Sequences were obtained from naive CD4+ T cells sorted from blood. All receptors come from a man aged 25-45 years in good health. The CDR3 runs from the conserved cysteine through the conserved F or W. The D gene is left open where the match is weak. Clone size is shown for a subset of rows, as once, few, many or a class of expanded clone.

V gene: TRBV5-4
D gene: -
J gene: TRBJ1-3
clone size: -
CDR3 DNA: TGTGCCAGCAGCTTGTCATCGGGGCAGCGTGGAAACACCATATATTTT
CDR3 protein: CASSLSSGQRGNTIYF

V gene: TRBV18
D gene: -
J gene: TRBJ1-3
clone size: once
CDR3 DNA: TGTGCCAGCTCACCCCTCGATCTGGGTGGATGGGCTGGAAACACCATATATTTT
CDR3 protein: CASSPLDLGGWAGNTIYF

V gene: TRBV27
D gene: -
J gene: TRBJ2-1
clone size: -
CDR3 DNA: TGTGCCAGCAGTTTATACCTAGCCAATGAGCAGTTCTTC
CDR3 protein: CASSLYLANEQFF

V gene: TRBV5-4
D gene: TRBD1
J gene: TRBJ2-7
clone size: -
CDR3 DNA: TGTGCCAGCAGCTTATCCGGACAGGGGTCCTACGAGCAGTACTTC
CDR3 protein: CASSLSGQGSYEQYF

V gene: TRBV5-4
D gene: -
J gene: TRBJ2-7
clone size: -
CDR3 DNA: TGTGCCAGCAGTCAGAGGACAGATCTCTCGTACGAGCAGTACTTC
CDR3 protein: CASSQRTDLSYEQYF

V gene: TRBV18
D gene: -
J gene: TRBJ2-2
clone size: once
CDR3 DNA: TGTGCCAGCTCACCGGCTGGGTCGACCGGGGAGCTGTTTTTT
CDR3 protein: CASSPAGSTGELFF

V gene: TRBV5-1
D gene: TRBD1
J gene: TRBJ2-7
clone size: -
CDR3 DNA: TGCGCCAGCAGCTGGGACAGTGGATACGAGCAGTACTTC
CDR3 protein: CASSWDSGYEQYF

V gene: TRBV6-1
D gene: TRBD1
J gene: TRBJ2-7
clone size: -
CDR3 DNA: TGTGCCAGCAGTAGACAGGGGGTTATCTACGAGCAGTACTTC
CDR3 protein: CASSRQGVIYEQYF

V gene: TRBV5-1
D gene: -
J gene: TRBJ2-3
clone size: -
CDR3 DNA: TGCGCCAGCAGCTTGGGCCTAGATACGCAGTATTTT
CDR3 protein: CASSLGLDTQYF

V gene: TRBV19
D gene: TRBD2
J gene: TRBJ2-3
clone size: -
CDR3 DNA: TGTGCCAGTAGTATCGGGCTAGCGGAAGCTTACACAGATACGCAGTATTTT
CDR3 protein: CASSIGLAEAYTDTQYF

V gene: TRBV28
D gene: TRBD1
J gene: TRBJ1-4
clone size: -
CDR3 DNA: TGTGCCAGCAGACTTGACAGGGGGTCAACAACTAATGAAAAACTGTTTTTT
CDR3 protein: CASRLDRGSTTNEKLFF

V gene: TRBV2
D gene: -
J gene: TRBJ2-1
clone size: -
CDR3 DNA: TGTGCCAGCAGTCAATTTTCGGGATGGAACAATGAGCAGTTCTTC
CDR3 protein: CASSQFSGWNNEQFF

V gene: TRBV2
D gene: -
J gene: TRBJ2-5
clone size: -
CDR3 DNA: TGTGCCAGCAGCGACTCCCGGGGGCGCGGGGAGACCCAGTACTTC
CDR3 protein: CASSDSRGRGETQYF

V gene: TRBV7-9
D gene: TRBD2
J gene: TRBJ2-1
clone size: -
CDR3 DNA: TGTGCCAGCAGCGGTCTAGCGGCAGGCTCCTACAATGAGCAGTTCTTC
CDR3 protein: CASSGLAAGSYNEQFF

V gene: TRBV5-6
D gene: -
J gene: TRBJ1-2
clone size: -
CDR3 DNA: TGTGCCAGCAGCTTAACCCGTAACTATGGCTACACCTTC
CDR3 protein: CASSLTRNYGYTF

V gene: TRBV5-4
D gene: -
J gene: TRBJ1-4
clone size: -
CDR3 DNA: TGTGCCAGCAGTTTAGGCCCAGGGGTTAATGAAAAACTGTTTTTT
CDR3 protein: CASSLGPGVNEKLFF

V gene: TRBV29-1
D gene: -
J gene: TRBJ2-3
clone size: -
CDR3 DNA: TGCAGCGTTGAAGGGGGGGCAGGGGCAGATACGCAGTATTTT
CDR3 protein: CSVEGGAGADTQYF

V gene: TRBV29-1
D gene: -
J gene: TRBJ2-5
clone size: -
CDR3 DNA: TGCAGTCAATCGGCGGGACTCAAAGAGACCCAGTACTTC
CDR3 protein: CSQSAGLKETQYF

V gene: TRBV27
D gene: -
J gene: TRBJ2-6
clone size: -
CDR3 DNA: TGTGCCAGCAAGATATATTCTGGGGCCAACGTCCTGACTTTC
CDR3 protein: CASKIYSGANVLTF

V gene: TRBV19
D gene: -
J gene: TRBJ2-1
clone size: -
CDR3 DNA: TGTGCCAGTAGTAGGACTATTCCGGCCAACAAGGAGCAGTTCTTC
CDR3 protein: CASSRTIPANKEQFF

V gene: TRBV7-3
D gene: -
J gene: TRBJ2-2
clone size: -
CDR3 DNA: TGTGCCAGCAGCTTGCTCGGGGACACCGGGGAGCTGTTTTTT
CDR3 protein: CASSLLGDTGELFF

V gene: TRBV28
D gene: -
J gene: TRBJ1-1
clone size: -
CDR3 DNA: TGTGCCAGCACTCCCCTAACAAATAGCCGGGACACCTCTAGGGACACTGAAGCTTTCTTT
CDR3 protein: CASTPLTNSRDTSRDTEAFF

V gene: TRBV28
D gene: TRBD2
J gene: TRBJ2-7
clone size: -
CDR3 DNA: TGTGCCAGCAGTTTAGAAGCGGGCGGGGTAGCGGGGGCCTACGAGCAGTACTTC
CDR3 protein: CASSLEAGGVAGAYEQYF

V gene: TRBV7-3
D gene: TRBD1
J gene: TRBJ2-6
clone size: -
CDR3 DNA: TGTGCCAGCAGCTTAAAAGGGACAGGGGCGCTTTCTGGGGCCAACGTCCTGACTTTC
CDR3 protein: CASSLKGTGALSGANVLTF

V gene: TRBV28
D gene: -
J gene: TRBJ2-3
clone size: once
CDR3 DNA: TGTGCCAGCACCCCAAGTGGGGGAACAAGCACAGATACGCAGTATTTT
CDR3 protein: CASTPSGGTSTDTQYF

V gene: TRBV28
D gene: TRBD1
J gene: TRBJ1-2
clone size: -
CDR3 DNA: TGTGCCAGCAGCATACCGGGACAGGAAAACTATGGCTACACCTTC
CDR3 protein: CASSIPGQENYGYTF

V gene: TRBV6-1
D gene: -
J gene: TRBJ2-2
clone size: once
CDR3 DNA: TGTGCCAGCAGTTCCGGATCCGTAAAGGGGGGGGAGCTGTTTTTT
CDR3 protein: CASSSGSVKGGELFF

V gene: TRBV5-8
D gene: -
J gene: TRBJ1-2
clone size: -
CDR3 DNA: TGTGCCAGCAGCTTGGGAAGAGGACAGTCATATGGCTACACCTTC
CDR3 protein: CASSLGRGQSYGYTF

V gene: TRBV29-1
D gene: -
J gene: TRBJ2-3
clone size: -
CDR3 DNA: TGCAGCGTTGAAGCCTTAGGCGGAGCTAGCACAGATACGCAGTATTTT
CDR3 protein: CSVEALGGASTDTQYF

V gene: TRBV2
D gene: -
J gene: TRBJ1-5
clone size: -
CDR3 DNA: TGTGCCAGCCGGTTGCGACAGAACAATCAGCCCCAGCATTTT
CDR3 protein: CASRLRQNNQPQHF

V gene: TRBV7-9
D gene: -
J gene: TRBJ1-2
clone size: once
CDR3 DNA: TGTGCCAGCAGCCCCCTTGGGGGGGACTATGGCTACACCTTC
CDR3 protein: CASSPLGGDYGYTF

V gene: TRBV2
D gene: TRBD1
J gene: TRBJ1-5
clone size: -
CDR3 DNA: TGTGCCAGCAATCAGGGACAGGAGAACAATCAGCCCCAGCATTTT
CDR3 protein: CASNQGQENNQPQHF

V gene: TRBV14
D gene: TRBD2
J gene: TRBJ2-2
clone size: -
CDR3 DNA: TGTGCCAGCAGACCTACCGGGACTAGCGGCACCGGGGAGCTGTTTTTT
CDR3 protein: CASRPTGTSGTGELFF

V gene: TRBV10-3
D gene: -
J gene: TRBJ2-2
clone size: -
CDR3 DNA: TGTGCCATCAGTGAGGAGTCTCGGGCATACACCGGGGAGCTGTTTTTT
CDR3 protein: CAISEESRAYTGELFF

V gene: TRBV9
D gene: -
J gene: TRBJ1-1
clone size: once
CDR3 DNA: TGTGCCAGCAGCGTTACCGTCAAAAACACTGAAGCTTTCTTT
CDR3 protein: CASSVTVKNTEAFF

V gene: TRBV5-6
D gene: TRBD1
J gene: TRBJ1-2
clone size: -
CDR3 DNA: TGTGCCAGCTGGGACAGGGTCGTCTATGGCTACACCTTC
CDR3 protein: CASWDRVVYGYTF

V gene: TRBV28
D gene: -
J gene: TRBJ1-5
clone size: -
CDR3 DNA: TGTGCCAGCAGTCCCCCTAGCAATCAGCCCCAGCATTTT
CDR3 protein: CASSPPSNQPQHF

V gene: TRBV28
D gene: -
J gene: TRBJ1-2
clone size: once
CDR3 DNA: TGTGCCAGCAATCGTGACGGGGTATATGGCTACACCTTC
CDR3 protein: CASNRDGVYGYTF

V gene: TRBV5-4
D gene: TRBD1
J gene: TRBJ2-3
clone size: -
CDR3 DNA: TGTGCCAGCAGCCGTACAGGGGGCGCGGGGGATACGCAGTATTTT
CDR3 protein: CASSRTGGAGDTQYF

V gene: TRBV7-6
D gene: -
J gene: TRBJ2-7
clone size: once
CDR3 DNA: TGTGCCAGCAGCATAGACAGAGACTACGAGCAGTACTTC
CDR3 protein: CASSIDRDYEQYF

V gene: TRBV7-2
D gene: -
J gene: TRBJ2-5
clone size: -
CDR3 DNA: TGTGCCAGCAGCTCCCTCACGGAGACCCAGTACTTC
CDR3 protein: CASSSLTETQYF

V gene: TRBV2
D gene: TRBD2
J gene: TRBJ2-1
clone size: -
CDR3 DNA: TGTGCCAGCAAGCACCTCACTAGCGGGAGTACCTACAATGAGCAGTTCTTC
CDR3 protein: CASKHLTSGSTYNEQFF

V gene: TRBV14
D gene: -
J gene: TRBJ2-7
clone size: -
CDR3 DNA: TGTGCCAGCAGCCAAGAAATCAGCACCGAGCAGTACTTC
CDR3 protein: CASSQEISTEQYF

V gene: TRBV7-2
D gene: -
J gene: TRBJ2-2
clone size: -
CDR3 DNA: TGTGCCAGCAGCTTATTTCGTGTGCAGAACACCGGGGAGCTGTTTTTT
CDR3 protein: CASSLFRVQNTGELFF

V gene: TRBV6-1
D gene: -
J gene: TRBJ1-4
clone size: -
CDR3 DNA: TGTGCCAGCAGGTGGGGTGCAACTAATGAAAAACTGTTTTTT
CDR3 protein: CASRWGATNEKLFF

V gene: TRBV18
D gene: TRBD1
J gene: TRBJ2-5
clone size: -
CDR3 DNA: TGTGCCAGCTCACAGGAGACAGGGCAAGAGACCCAGTACTTC
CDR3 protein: CASSQETGQETQYF

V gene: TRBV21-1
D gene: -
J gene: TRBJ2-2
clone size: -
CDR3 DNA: TGTGCCAGCAGCAATCGAAACAGGTCCTCCACCGGGGAGCTGTTTTTT
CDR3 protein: CASSNRNRSSTGELFF

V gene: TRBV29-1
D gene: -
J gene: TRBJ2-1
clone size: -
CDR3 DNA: TGCAGCGTTGTTGCGGCCTACAATGAGCAGTTCTTC
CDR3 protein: CSVVAAYNEQFF

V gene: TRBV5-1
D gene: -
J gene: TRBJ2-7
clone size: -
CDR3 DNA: TGCGCCAGCAGCTTGAGCCAGGGGACCCACGAGCAGTACTTC
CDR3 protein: CASSLSQGTHEQYF

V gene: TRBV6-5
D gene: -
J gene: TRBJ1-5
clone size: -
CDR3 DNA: TGTGCCAGATTCCCTCATCCGGGGTTAGATCAGCCCCAGCATTTT
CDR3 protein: CARFPHPGLDQPQHF